The clone carrying this TCR beta chain has a single count. The same CDR3 arises from other DNA sequences in this sample as well. The sample originates from a study of blood T cell repertoires in COVID-19. Study background: Sites across the United States, Italy and Spain contributed samples from acute and convalescent COVID-19. PBMCs, B-cell-depleted T cells, or T cells were the source of the cDNA or gDNA that made up the material.

The J segment lost 5 bases and the V segment lost 4 bases, leaving 4 bases of the junction unmatched. The CDR3 spans 13 residues. Germline V CDR1 and CDR2: LGHDT, YNNKEL (reference sequence). Libraries were prepared by immunoSEQ multiplex PCR; TCRdb keeps only in-frame clonotypes and omits some of them. This repertoire shows roughly 160,000 clones, around 81% found once; its top ten account for approximately 8%. Seattle patients were enrolled during active infection and followed longitudinally. The chain employs TRBV3-1 (or the pseudogene TRBV3-2) and TRBJ2-7, with 8 bases that match TRBD2. The sequence was collected from a woman older than 75 with COVID-19, enrolled during active disease. Sequencing was done on a sample of peripheral blood. Written as DNA, the CDR3 is TGTGCCAGCAGCCTAACGGGGGGGCACGAGCAGTACTTC. Translation gives CASSLTGGHEQYF.